Below, 19 T cell receptor beta chains from the same sample are listed, as sequenced in a study of CD8 T cells in ankylosing spondylitis. MiXCR was run by TCRdb on the 5' RACE reads, yielding one entry per CDR3 protein. The sample holds about 360,000 distinct CDR3 sequences, roughly 20% seen once. Sequencing used blood, either unsorted or a sorted T cell fraction (not recorded which). All receptors come from a male donor with ankylosing spondylitis or in good health (not recorded which).

This chain joins TRBV7-8 and TRBJ2-3; D call uncertain. This CDR3 region has 13 residues. Trimming cost V 5 bases and J 4 bases, with 10 bases left between them. Germline V gives CDR1 SGHVS, CDR2 FQNEAQ. CDR3 loop: CASSMIRSDTQYF. CDR3 sequence (DNA): TGTGCCAGCAGCATGATCAGATCAGATACGCAGTATTTT.

This clonotype was recorded once. Germline and junction disagree at one end, which may indicate a read error. This sequence joins TRBV14 and TRBJ2-7; no reliable D call. This CDR3 region has 14 residues. Germline V gene lookup returns CDR1 SGHDN and CDR2 FVKESK. The CDR3 nucleotides read TGTACCAGCAGCCAAAGGGTGGGGTACGACGAGCAGTACTTC. It translates to CTSSQRVGYDEQYF.

This sequence joins TRBV9 and TRBJ2-1; 9 bases agree with TRBD1. CDR3 length: 16 amino acids. V dropped 3 bases and J dropped 4; count of bases not matched to a gene: 8. Germline CDR1 and CDR2: SGDLS and YYNGEE. Here the CDR3 reads CASSAPPGQGYNEQFF. The CDR3 DNA reads TGTGCCAGCAGCGCCCCCCCGGGACAGGGTTACAATGAGCAGTTCTTC. Drawing the rest from reference TRBV9 and TRBJ2-1, the complete variable domain is DSGVTQTPKHLITATGQRVTLRCSPRSGDLSVYWYQQSLDQGLQFLIQYYNGEERAKGNILERFSAQQFPDLHSELNLSSLELGDSALYFCASSAPPGQGYNEQFFGPGTRLTVL.

This clonotype came up a few times. The chain recombines TRBV10-3 with TRBJ2-7; no reliable D call. The germline CDR1 and CDR2 sequences are ENHRY and SYGVKD. Between the trimmed V and J ends, which lost 0 bases and 2 bases, there was a span of 14 bases. The CDR3 runs 16 residues. The CDR3 nucleotides are TGTGCCATCAGTGAGTCGACCGGGCGAAAACCCTACGAGCAGTACTTC. Its protein is CAISESTGRKPYEQYF.

V gene TRBV12-3 or TRBV12-4 combines with J gene TRBJ2-1; no definite D call. This CDR3 region has 14 residues. Trimming cost V 5 bases and J 8 bases, with 16 bases left between them. CDR3 DNA: TGTGCCAGCAGTCCGATGGGAAGAGGCGATGAGCAGTTCTTC. Protein sequence: CASSPMGRGDEQFF.

This clonotype was seen a handful of times. The rearrangement joins TRBV4-2 to TRBJ2-7; 12 bases fit TRBD2. From germline, CDR1 is LGHNA and CDR2 YNFKEQ. CDR3 size: 15 residues. V was pared by 1 base and J by 4 bases, with 2 bases of the junction left unmatched. CDR3 sequence (DNA): TGTGCCAGCAGCCAAGGGACTAGCGGGGCTTACGAGCAGTACTTC. Translated: CASSQGTSGAYEQYF.

This clonotype came up many times. The chain joins TRBV25-1 to TRBJ2-7; TRBD2 matches 7 bases. CDR3 length: 13 residues. Germline CDR1 is MGHDK and CDR2 is SYGVNS. The V and J ends lost 8 bases and 1 base, in that order; junction bases with no gene match: 5. This CDR3 reads CASRGDYSYEQYF. The DNA for the CDR3 is TGTGCCAGCCGGGGGGATTATTCCTACGAGCAGTACTTC.

The chain employs TRBV20-1 and TRBJ2-1, with 11 bases identical to TRBD2. The germline gives CDR1 DFQATT, CDR2 SNEGSKA (reference sequence). V gave up 2 bases and J gave up 1 base; unmatched junction bases: 10. The CDR3 contains 18 residues. CDR3: CSARRLAGGPNSYNEQFF. DNA for the CDR3: TGCAGTGCTAGACGTCTAGCGGGGGGCCCGAATTCCTACAATGAGCAGTTCTTC.

This clonotype was recorded once. CDR3 DNA: TGTGCCAGCAGCCAACAGGGGGTGTGGTATGGCTACACCTTC. It encodes CASSQQGVWYGYTF. This chain links TRBV5-4 with TRBJ1-2; 8 bases line up with TRBD1. CDR1 is SGHNT, CDR2 YYREEE, per germline (reference sequence). Unmatched junction bases numbered 7, after V lost 4 bases and J lost 5 bases. CDR3 size: 14 residues.

This clonotype appeared a few times. CDR3 sequence reads: CSVLGSAPHNSYEQYF. The DNA of the CDR3 is TGCAGCGTTCTAGGCTCCGCTCCTCATAACTCCTACGAGCAGTACTTC. V is TRBV29-1 and J is TRBJ2-7; no clear D. The CDR3 has 16 amino acids. V lost 5 bases, J lost 0 bases, and 20 bases lay in between. Germline V gives CDR1 SQVTM, CDR2 ANQGSEA.

This clonotype was observed a few times. The chain has TRBV27 and TRBJ2-7, with 12 bases fitting TRBD2. CDR1 is MNHEY, CDR2 SMNVEV, per germline (reference sequence). This CDR3 has 18 residues. The junction had 17 bases not matched to a gene; V was cut back by 5 bases and J by 6 bases. The CDR3 is CASSPTSGGLITPSEQYF. The DNA for the CDR3 is TGTGCCAGCAGTCCCACTAGCGGGGGGCTCATTACGCCCTCCGAGCAGTACTTC.

This rearrangement joins TRBV7-9 to TRBJ2-1; perhaps TRBD1 as D (6 bases). Deletions cut 5 bases from V and 5 bases from J, with 22 bases between. The V gene's germline CDR1 is SEHNR and CDR2 FQNEAQ (reference sequence). The CDR3 has 17 residues. The CDR3 sequence is CASSPELVGASHNEQFF. DNA for the CDR3: TGTGCCAGCAGCCCAGAGCTAGTGGGGGCTTCCCACAATGAGCAGTTCTTC.

J is TRBJ1-6 and V is TRBV20-1; perhaps TRBD1 as D (5 bases). From germline, CDR1 is DFQATT and CDR2 SNEGSKA (reference sequence). V lost 0 bases and J 5 bases, leaving 14 bases between the germline ends. The CDR3 covers 16 residues. CDR3: CSARDVTGLNNSPLHF. CDR3 nucleotides: TGCAGTGCTAGAGATGTGACGGGACTCAATAATTCACCCCTCCACTTT.

This clonotype was observed a few times. The V and J genes are TRBV10-3 and TRBJ2-5; D is perhaps TRBD1 (6 bases). The CDR3 totals 15 residues. Germline assignment: CDR1 ENHRY and CDR2 SYGVKD. V shed 6 bases and J shed 5 bases, with 19 bases lying between them. The CDR3 sequence: CAISEQGRGSETQYF. DNA of the CDR3: TGTGCCATCAGCGAACAGGGTAGGGGAAGCGAGACCCAGTACTTC.

The rearrangement links TRBV20-1 to TRBJ2-3; perhaps TRBD1 as D (6 bases). The CDR3 loop spans 15 amino acids. The germline CDR1 and CDR2 sequences are DFQATT and SNEGSKA (reference sequence). The germline V and J ends were trimmed by 0 bases and 5 bases, with 15 bases remaining between them. In DNA, the CDR3 is TGCAGTGCTAGAGATCTCGTGGGGGCCCTAGATACGCAGTATTTT. Protein sequence: CSARDLVGALDTQYF.

This chain connects TRBV27 to TRBJ2-3; D unresolved. This CDR3 region has 14 residues. CDR1 and CDR2 (germline): MNHEY, SMNVEV (reference sequence). V was trimmed by 4 bases and J by 2 bases, leaving 10 bases between them. Here the CDR3 reads CASSSTTLTDTQYF. The CDR3 region has the DNA TGTGCCAGCAGTTCTACGACCCTCACAGATACGCAGTATTTT.

The chain couples TRBV5-5 to TRBJ2-2, with 8 bases aligning to TRBD1. V lost 4 bases, J lost 4 bases, and 6 bases stayed unmatched. This CDR3 is 15 amino acids long. Germline CDR1 reads SGHKS; CDR2 reads YYEKEE (reference sequence). In DNA form, the CDR3 reads TGTGCCAGCAGCATGGACAGGGAGGTCACCGGGGAGCTGTTTTTT. It specifies CASSMDREVTGELFF.

The chain links TRBV25-1 to TRBJ1-3; D may be TRBD1 (5 bases). Trimming removed 6 bases at V and 1 base at J, with 10 bases between. The CDR3 runs 14 residues. Germline V gives CDR1 MGHDK, CDR2 SYGVNS. CDR3 DNA: TGTGCCAGCAGGGGGGGGAGTTCTGGAAACACCATATATTTT. Protein sequence: CASRGGSSGNTIYF.

A few counts support this clonotype. The V and J genes are TRBV2 and TRBJ2-3; 8 nucleotides align to TRBD2. The CDR3 sequence is 14 residues long. J lost 3 bases, V lost 5 bases, and 4 bases had no gene match. Germline V gene lookup returns CDR1 SNHLY and CDR2 FYNNEI. The CDR3 coding sequence is TGTGCCAGCAGTCGGGGGGGCAGAACAGATACGCAGTATTTT. Residues: CASSRGGRTDTQYF.